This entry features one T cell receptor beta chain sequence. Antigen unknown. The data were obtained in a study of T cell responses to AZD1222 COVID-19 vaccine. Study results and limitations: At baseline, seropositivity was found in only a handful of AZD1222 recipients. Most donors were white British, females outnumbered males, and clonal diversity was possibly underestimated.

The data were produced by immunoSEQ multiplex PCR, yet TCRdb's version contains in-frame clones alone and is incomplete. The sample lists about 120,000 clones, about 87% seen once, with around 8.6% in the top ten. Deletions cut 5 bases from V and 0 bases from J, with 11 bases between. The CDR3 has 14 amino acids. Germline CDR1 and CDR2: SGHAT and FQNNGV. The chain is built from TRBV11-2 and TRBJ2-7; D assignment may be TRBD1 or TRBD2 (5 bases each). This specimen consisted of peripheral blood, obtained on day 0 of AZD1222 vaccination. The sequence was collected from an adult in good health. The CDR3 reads CASSLHGASYEQYF. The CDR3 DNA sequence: TGTGCCAGCAGCCTACACGGGGCCTCCTACGAGCAGTACTTC.